The 14 T cell receptor beta chains below come from one sample, sequenced in a study of T-cell memory formation after mild COVID-19. TCRdb analysed the 5' RACE reads with MiXCR anew, one entry per CDR3 protein. The sample includes approximately 260,000 distinct CDR3 sequences, about a sixth of them seen just once. Material for sequencing was PBMCs or a T cell subset sorted from them (not recorded which). The source of these receptors is a man between 18 and 29 years old who had mild COVID-19 (a few samples of this study predate the infection). Cell type and time point are not known.

This clonotype turned up a few times. The genes are TRBV20-1 and TRBJ1-1, with D unclear. Germline V CDR1 and CDR2: DFQATT, SNEGSKA (reference sequence). The V gene lost 8 bases and the J gene lost 2 bases, with 12 bases spanning the gap. The CDR3 has 12 residues. The CDR3 is CSPLYDNTEAFF. The CDR3 DNA follows: TGCAGTCCCCTGTACGACAACACTGAAGCTTTCTTT.

The genes are TRBV3-1 and TRBJ2-4, with D perhaps matching TRBD2 (6 bases). V shed 5 bases and J shed 7 bases, with 15 bases lying between them. Looked up from germline, CDR1 is LGHDT and CDR2 is YNNKEL (reference sequence). The length of the CDR3 is 14 residues. CDR3 DNA sequence: TGTGCCAGCAGCGGCGCGACCCGGGGGAACATTCAGTACTTC. Encoded protein: CASSGATRGNIQYF.

The chain uses TRBV4-3 and TRBJ2-3; 8 bases map to TRBD2. The CDR3 length is 15 residues. The germline gives CDR1 LGHNA, CDR2 YSLEER. The junction had 7 bases not matched to a gene; V was cut back by 4 bases and J by 4 bases. The CDR3 region has the DNA TGCGCCAGCAGCCGCATACTAGCGGTTGCAGATACGCAGTATTTT. This translates into CASSRILAVADTQYF.

The gene calls are TRBV24-1 and TRBJ2-1; 8 positions match TRBD1. The CDR3 extends over 13 amino acids. Per the germline V gene, CDR1 is KGHDR and CDR2 is SFDVKD. V lost 3 bases and J lost 8; bases outside the gene matches: 2. DNA of the CDR3: TGTGCCACCAGTGATCAGGGGGCCGATGAGCAGTTCTTC. Amino acid sequence: CATSDQGADEQFF.

In its sample, this clonotype was seen many times. The CDR3 region is CASTGSGGAPIQNEQFF. In DNA form, the CDR3 reads TGCGCCAGCACCGGAAGCGGGGGGGCGCCCATACAGAATGAGCAGTTCTTC. This chain connects TRBV5-1 to TRBJ2-1, with 10 bases lining up with TRBD2. This CDR3 has 17 residues. J lost 7 bases, V lost 6 bases, and 16 bases had no gene match. Germline lookup yields CDR1 SGHRS and CDR2 YFSETQ.

This clonotype was counted at least ten times. The CDR3 coding sequence is TGTGCCAGCTCACCACCGGCACAGGACAATGAGCAGTTCTTC. Translating gives CASSPPAQDNEQFF. The chain links TRBV18 to TRBJ2-1, with D maybe TRBD1 (5 bases). V was cut by 0 bases and J by 5 bases, with 8 bases left in between. The CDR3 sequence is 14 residues long. CDR1 KGHSH and CDR2 LQKENI come from the germline V gene.

The V gene is TRBV29-1, the J gene TRBJ1-4; 8 bases agree with TRBD1. Unmatched junction bases numbered 7, after V lost 7 bases and J lost 6 bases. This CDR3 region has 13 residues. Germline V gene lookup returns CDR1 SQVTM and CDR2 ANQGSEA. CDR3 bases: TGCAGCGCGACCAGGGGGCAAGATGAAAAACTGTTTTTT. Translation: CSATRGQDEKLFF. The full variable domain, with the rest looked up from reference TRBV29-1 and TRBJ1-4, is SAVISQKPSRDICQRGTSLTIQCQVDSQVTMMFWYRQQPGQSLTLIATANQGSEATYESGFVIDKFPISRPNLTFSTLTVSNMSPEDSSIYLCSATRGQDEKLFFGSGTQLSVL.

The V gene is TRBV5-1, the J gene TRBJ1-5; D is ambiguous. This CDR3 comprises 16 residues. From germline, CDR1 is SGHRS and CDR2 YFSETQ. V dropped 0 bases and J dropped 2 bases, with 12 bases sitting between them. CDR3 region: CASSLEALSGNQPQHF. Written as DNA, the CDR3 is TGCGCCAGCAGCTTGGAGGCCCTGTCGGGCAATCAGCCCCAGCATTTT. Drawing the rest from reference TRBV5-1 and TRBJ1-5, the complete variable domain is KAGVTQTPRYLIKTRGQQVTLSCSPISGHRSVSWYQQTPGQGLQFLFEYFSETQRNKGNFPGRFSGRQFSNSRSEMNVSTLELGDSALYLCASSLEALSGNQPQHFGDGTRLSIL.

This clonotype has just a few counts. The chain has TRBV7-2 and TRBJ2-7, with 12 nucleotides matching TRBD2. The CDR3 is made up of 16 amino acids. The V and J ends lost 2 bases and 3 bases, in that order; junction bases with no gene match: 5. The germline CDR1 and CDR2 sequences are SGHTA and FQGNSA. CDR3 residues: CASSLRLAGGIYEQYF. The CDR3 region has the DNA TGTGCCAGCAGCTTACGGCTAGCGGGGGGGATCTACGAGCAGTACTTC.

J is TRBJ1-1 and V is TRBV2; TRBD1 might be the D (5 bases). The V gene lost 8 bases and the J gene lost 2 bases, with 12 bases spanning the gap. The CDR3 spans 13 residues. Germline CDR1 reads SNHLY; CDR2 reads FYNNEI. Here the CDR3 DNA reads TGTGCCAGCGGAGGGGCCACCAACACTGAAGCTTTCTTT. This encodes CASGGATNTEAFF.

V usage is TRBV7-9 and J usage is TRBJ1-1; D might be TRBD1 (5 bases). From germline, CDR1 is SEHNR and CDR2 FQNEAQ (reference sequence). The V end was cut by 7 bases, the J end by 1 base, with 13 bases between. The CDR3 covers 14 residues. Here the CDR3 DNA reads TGTGCCAGCAATTCAATAAGGGGGAACACTGAAGCTTTCTTT. Its protein is CASNSIRGNTEAFF.

This chain joins TRBV20-1 and TRBJ2-5; D is tentatively TRBD1 or TRBD2 (5 bases each). Trimming pared 4 bases from V and 9 bases from J, leaving 21 bases between. Germline V lookup: CDR1 DFQATT, CDR2 SNEGSKA (reference sequence). The CDR3 covers 14 residues. For the CDR3, the DNA is TGCAGTGCTAAAGCCCGGGGCGCGGTATGGGCCCAGTACTTC. This gives the protein CSAKARGAVWAQYF.

This clonotype was found a few times. The chain joins TRBV20-1 to TRBJ2-2; tentative D call: TRBD2 (5 bases). V was shortened by 2 bases and J by 3 bases, with 13 bases between the two germline ends. The CDR3 length is 15 residues. Germline CDR1 DFQATT, CDR2 SNEGSKA (reference sequence). The chain's CDR3 is CSARFRGTYTGELFF. The CDR3 bases are TGCAGTGCTAGATTCCGGGGTACATACACCGGGGAGCTGTTTTTT.

This clonotype was observed at least ten times. V gene TRBV5-1 combines with J gene TRBJ2-5; D unresolved. Germline V gene sequence: CDR1 SGHRS, CDR2 YFSETQ. Trimming cost V 0 bases and J 5 bases, with 11 bases left between them. This CDR3 has 14 amino acids. The CDR3, as DNA: TGCGCCAGCAGCTTGGGCGGCGACGGGGAGACCCAGTACTTC. Its translation: CASSLGGDGETQYF.